This T cell receptor (beta chain) was captured by sequencing in a study of control samples from healthy donors and cancer patients. Trimming pared 3 bases from V and 13 bases from J, leaving 16 bases between. The CDR3 length is 12 residues. CDR1 and CDR2 from the germline V gene are SGDLS and YYNGEE. Profiled with immunoSEQ multiplex PCR; TCRdb holds only in-frame clones, not every one. Here the sample spans approximately 150,000 clones, 85% to 90% being singletons. V gene TRBV9 combines with J gene TRBJ1-2; maybe TRBD1 (6 bases). The sequenced material came from blood. This clonotype was obtained from a man younger than 35 in good health. CDR3: CASSAIGQPFTF. The CDR3 coding sequence is TGTGCCAGCAGCGCCATCGGACAGCCTTTCACCTTC.